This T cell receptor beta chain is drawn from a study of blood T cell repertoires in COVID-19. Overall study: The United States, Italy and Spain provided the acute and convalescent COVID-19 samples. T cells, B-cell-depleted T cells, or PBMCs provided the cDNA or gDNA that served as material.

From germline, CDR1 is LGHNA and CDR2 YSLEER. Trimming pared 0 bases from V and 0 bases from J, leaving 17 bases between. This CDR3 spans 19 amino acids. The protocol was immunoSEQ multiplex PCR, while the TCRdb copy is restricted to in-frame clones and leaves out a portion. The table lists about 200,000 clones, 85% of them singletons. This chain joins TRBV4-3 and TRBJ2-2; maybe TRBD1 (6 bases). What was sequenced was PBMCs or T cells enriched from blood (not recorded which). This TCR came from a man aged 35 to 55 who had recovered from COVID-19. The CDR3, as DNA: TGCGCCAGCAGCCAAGATCCCCTCGCAGGGGCCTCGAACACCGGGGAGCTGTTTTTT. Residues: CASSQDPLAGASNTGELFF.